This is a list of T cell receptor beta chains from one sample in a study of blood T cell repertoires in COVID-19. Method: immunoSEQ multiplex PCR; TCRdb's copy keeps in-frame clones and lacks some. The sample has fewer than 450,000 clones, around 87% seen once. Sequencing input: peripheral blood. The receptors shown here come from a woman aged 50 to 60 with COVID-19, enrolled during active disease. Both conserved end residues are part of each CDR3. The D gene is left open where the match is weak. Not all rows give a size; the values are once, few, many and, for expanded clones, a class.

d_call: -; v_call: TRBV6-5; j_call: TRBJ2-2; clone_size: few; cdr3_aa: CASSYTGQYTGELFF; cdr3_nt: TGTGCCAGCAGTTACACAGGACAGTACACCGGGGAGCTGTTTTTT
d_call: -; v_call: TRBV7-8; j_call: TRBJ1-5; clone_size: once; cdr3_aa: CASSFTNGRNQPQHF; cdr3_nt: TGTGCCAGCAGCTTCACGAACGGCAGGAATCAGCCCCAGCATTTT
d_call: -; v_call: TRBV18; j_call: TRBJ1-4; clone_size: -; cdr3_aa: CARADATNEKLFF; cdr3_nt: TGTGCCAGGGCAGATGCAACTAATGAAAAACTGTTTTTT
d_call: -; v_call: TRBV6-4; j_call: TRBJ2-1; clone_size: -; cdr3_aa: CASSESGTGKGHNEQFF; cdr3_nt: TGTGCCAGCAGTGAATCCGGGACTGGGAAAGGACACAATGAGCAGTTCTTC
d_call: TRBD2; v_call: TRBV4-3; j_call: TRBJ2-7; clone_size: -; cdr3_aa: CASSRRLAEAYEQYF; cdr3_nt: TGCGCCAGCAGCCGCAGACTAGCGGAGGCCTACGAGCAGTACTTC
d_call: TRBD1; v_call: TRBV6-1; j_call: TRBJ2-1; clone_size: -; cdr3_aa: CASSKGTGGKWNEQFF; cdr3_nt: TGTGCCAGCAGTAAAGGGACAGGGGGGAAGTGGAATGAGCAGTTCTTC
d_call: -; v_call: TRBV12-3/TRBV12-4; j_call: TRBJ2-2; clone_size: -; cdr3_aa: CASSSLAGELFF; cdr3_nt: TGTGCCAGCAGTTCCTTAGCCGGGGAGCTGTTTTTT
d_call: TRBD1; v_call: TRBV9; j_call: TRBJ2-4; clone_size: -; cdr3_aa: CAAGRGLEDIQYF; cdr3_nt: TGTGCAGCTGGAAGGGGGCTGGAGGACATTCAGTACTTC
d_call: TRBD2; v_call: TRBV30; j_call: TRBJ2-3; clone_size: -; cdr3_aa: CRPLAGGGDTQYF; cdr3_nt: TGTAGGCCTCTAGCGGGAGGAGGAGATACGCAGTATTTT
d_call: TRBD2; v_call: TRBV5-5; j_call: TRBJ2-1; clone_size: -; cdr3_aa: CASSLRLAGKWYNEQFF; cdr3_nt: TGTGCCAGCAGCTTGCGGCTAGCGGGAAAGTGGTACAATGAGCAGTTCTTC
d_call: -; v_call: TRBV3-1/TRBV3-2; j_call: TRBJ2-1; clone_size: -; cdr3_aa: CATGYNEQFF; cdr3_nt: TGTGCCACGGGGTACAATGAGCAGTTCTTC
d_call: TRBD1; v_call: TRBV30; j_call: TRBJ1-1; clone_size: -; cdr3_aa: CALDRGGNTEAFF; cdr3_nt: TGTGCCCTCGACAGGGGCGGGAACACTGAAGCTTTCTTT
d_call: TRBD2; v_call: TRBV13; j_call: TRBJ2-1; clone_size: once; cdr3_aa: CASSSRLAGGITYYNEQFF; cdr3_nt: TGTGCCAGCAGCTCTCGACTAGCGGGAGGCATAACTTATTACAATGAGCAGTTCTTC
d_call: TRBD1; v_call: TRBV5-4; j_call: TRBJ1-2; clone_size: once; cdr3_aa: CASSGTGTGASGYTF; cdr3_nt: TGTGCCAGCAGCGGGACCGGGACAGGGGCGAGCGGCTACACCTTC
d_call: TRBD2; v_call: TRBV11-3; j_call: TRBJ2-7; clone_size: -; cdr3_aa: CASSASGESYEQYF; cdr3_nt: TGTGCCAGCAGCGCTAGCGGGGAAAGCTACGAGCAGTACTTC
d_call: TRBD2; v_call: TRBV11-3; j_call: TRBJ2-2; clone_size: -; cdr3_aa: CASSLRLAGAGELFF; cdr3_nt: TGTGCCAGCAGCTTAAGACTAGCGGGAGCCGGGGAGCTGTTTTTT
d_call: TRBD2; v_call: TRBV24-1; j_call: TRBJ2-1; clone_size: -; cdr3_aa: CATSGAGEGNNEQFF; cdr3_nt: TGTGCCACCAGTGGCGCGGGGGAGGGGAACAATGAGCAGTTCTTC
d_call: TRBD1; v_call: TRBV5-4; j_call: TRBJ2-7; clone_size: -; cdr3_aa: CASSSPGQGTYEQYF; cdr3_nt: TGTGCCAGCAGCTCCCCGGGACAGGGGACCTACGAGCAGTACTTC
d_call: TRBD1; v_call: TRBV7-2; j_call: TRBJ1-5; clone_size: -; cdr3_aa: CASSFWTGGNQPQHF; cdr3_nt: TGTGCCAGCAGCTTCTGGACAGGAGGCAATCAGCCCCAGCATTTT
d_call: -; v_call: TRBV9; j_call: TRBJ2-4; clone_size: -; cdr3_aa: CASSVEAGNIQYF; cdr3_nt: TGTGCCAGCAGCGTAGAGGCGGGTAACATTCAGTACTTC
d_call: TRBD1; v_call: TRBV10-2; j_call: TRBJ1-1; clone_size: -; cdr3_aa: CASSLKDRGGGMNTEAFF; cdr3_nt: TGCGCCAGCAGCCTAAAGGACAGGGGAGGGGGAATGAACACTGAAGCTTTCTTT
d_call: -; v_call: TRBV5-1; j_call: TRBJ1-2; clone_size: -; cdr3_aa: CASSSDSQFYGYTF; cdr3_nt: TGCGCCAGCAGCTCGGACAGCCAATTCTATGGCTACACCTTC
d_call: TRBD1; v_call: TRBV13; j_call: TRBJ1-1; clone_size: -; cdr3_aa: CASSFPEQGITEAFF; cdr3_nt: TGTGCCAGCAGCTTTCCCGAACAGGGGATCACTGAAGCTTTCTTT
d_call: TRBD1; v_call: TRBV18; j_call: TRBJ1-5; clone_size: -; cdr3_aa: CASSLQGGNQPQHF; cdr3_nt: TGTGCCAGCTCACTACAGGGGGGCAATCAGCCCCAGCATTTT
d_call: TRBD2; v_call: TRBV6-1; j_call: TRBJ2-2; clone_size: -; cdr3_aa: CASSGRLAGGLINTGELFF; cdr3_nt: TGTGCCAGCAGTGGGAGACTAGCGGGAGGCCTGATTAACACCGGGGAGCTGTTTTTT
d_call: -; v_call: TRBV4-1; j_call: TRBJ1-2; clone_size: -; cdr3_aa: CASSQELPFTVNYGYTF; cdr3_nt: TGCGCCAGCAGCCAAGAACTCCCTTTCACGGTTAACTATGGCTACACCTTC
d_call: -; v_call: TRBV10-1; j_call: TRBJ1-1; clone_size: few; cdr3_aa: CASSRDRNTEAFF; cdr3_nt: TGCGCCAGCAGCCGCGACAGGAACACTGAAGCTTTCTTT
d_call: TRBD2; v_call: TRBV19; j_call: TRBJ2-7; clone_size: -; cdr3_aa: CASSIGLAGGYEQYF; cdr3_nt: TGTGCCAGTAGTATAGGGCTAGCGGGAGGGTACGAGCAGTACTTC
d_call: TRBD2; v_call: TRBV29-1; j_call: TRBJ2-2; clone_size: -; cdr3_aa: CSVVSSLAGNTGELFF; cdr3_nt: TGCAGCGTTGTCTCTAGCTTAGCGGGAAACACCGGGGAGCTGTTTTTT
d_call: TRBD1; v_call: TRBV19; j_call: TRBJ1-5; clone_size: -; cdr3_aa: CASSDRGQPQHF; cdr3_nt: TGTGCCAGTAGCGACAGGGGCCAGCCCCAGCATTTT
d_call: -; v_call: TRBV3-1/TRBV3-2; j_call: TRBJ2-3; clone_size: -; cdr3_aa: CASSQDRDTQYF; cdr3_nt: TGTGCCAGCAGCCAAGACCGGGATACGCAGTATTTT
d_call: -; v_call: TRBV5-4; j_call: TRBJ1-2; clone_size: -; cdr3_aa: CASSGAIRDYGYTF; cdr3_nt: TGTGCCAGCAGTGGGGCTATTCGGGACTATGGCTACACCTTC
d_call: -; v_call: TRBV5-4; j_call: TRBJ2-1; clone_size: -; cdr3_aa: CASSLALNNEQFF; cdr3_nt: TGTGCCAGCAGCTTGGCGTTAAACAATGAGCAGTTCTTC
d_call: TRBD1; v_call: TRBV5-5; j_call: TRBJ2-7; clone_size: -; cdr3_aa: CASSLGQGDLYEQYF; cdr3_nt: TGTGCCAGCAGCTTGGGACAGGGGGACCTCTACGAGCAGTACTTC
d_call: TRBD2; v_call: TRBV19; j_call: TRBJ2-1; clone_size: once; cdr3_aa: CASSTGTSNEQFF; cdr3_nt: TGTGCCAGTAGCACCGGGACTAGTAATGAGCAGTTCTTC
d_call: -; v_call: TRBV5-1; j_call: TRBJ2-7; clone_size: -; cdr3_aa: CASSAGQLVYEQYF; cdr3_nt: TGCGCCAGCAGCGCGGGACAGTTGGTCTACGAGCAGTACTTC
d_call: -; v_call: TRBV6-5; j_call: TRBJ2-5; clone_size: -; cdr3_aa: CASNRQAPETQYF; cdr3_nt: TGTGCCAGCAACCGACAGGCGCCCGAGACCCAGTACTTC
d_call: TRBD1; v_call: TRBV2; j_call: TRBJ2-1; clone_size: -; cdr3_aa: CASRGQGVWPLRQFF; cdr3_nt: TGTGCCAGCAGGGGACAGGGGGTCTGGCCCCTAAGGCAGTTCTTC
d_call: TRBD1; v_call: TRBV18; j_call: TRBJ1-2; clone_size: few; cdr3_aa: CASSQGAINYGYTF; cdr3_nt: TGTGCCAGCTCACAGGGGGCGATTAACTATGGCTACACCTTC
d_call: TRBD1; v_call: TRBV2; j_call: TRBJ2-7; clone_size: -; cdr3_aa: CASRGQGSLEQYF; cdr3_nt: TGTGCCAGCAGGGGACAGGGTTCTCTCGAGCAGTACTTC
d_call: TRBD2; v_call: TRBV5-1; j_call: TRBJ2-3; clone_size: -; cdr3_aa: CASSLTQMGTSGRHYTQYF; cdr3_nt: TGCGCCAGCAGCTTGACTCAGATGGGGACTAGCGGGCGACATTATACGCAGTATTTT
d_call: -; v_call: TRBV30; j_call: TRBJ2-2; clone_size: -; cdr3_aa: CAWSVNLYGELFF; cdr3_nt: TGTGCCTGGAGTGTAAACTTGTACGGGGAGCTGTTTTTT
d_call: -; v_call: TRBV19; j_call: TRBJ1-1; clone_size: -; cdr3_aa: CASSIDRATEAFF; cdr3_nt: TGTGCCAGTAGTATAGACAGGGCAACTGAAGCTTTCTTT
d_call: -; v_call: TRBV27; j_call: TRBJ2-1; clone_size: once; cdr3_aa: CASSLQKYNEQFF; cdr3_nt: TGTGCCAGCAGTTTACAGAAATACAATGAGCAGTTCTTC
d_call: -; v_call: TRBV11-2; j_call: TRBJ1-2; clone_size: -; cdr3_aa: CASTIGGVGTF; cdr3_nt: TGTGCCAGCACGATAGGCGGAGTTGGAACCTTC